These 14 T cell receptor beta chains came from one sample sequenced in a study of CD8 T cells in ankylosing spondylitis. One entry per CDR3 protein, called by TCRdb with MiXCR from the 5' RACE reads. The table has 150,000 to 200,000 distinct CDR3 sequences, approximately 20% seen once. The sequenced sample consisted of blood, either unsorted or a sorted T cell fraction (not recorded which). The source is a male donor with ankylosing spondylitis or in good health (not recorded which).

This clonotype has at least ten counts. CDR3 nucleotides: TGTGCCATCAGTGGACCCGGGGTAGCGGGAGGGTCCTTACCATCCTACAATGAGCAGTTCTTC. As protein: CAISGPGVAGGSLPSYNEQFF. This chain connects TRBV10-3 to TRBJ2-1; 11 bases fit TRBD2. CDR3 length equals 21 residues. V lost 4 bases and J lost 1; bases outside the gene matches: 18. Germline V gene lookup returns CDR1 ENHRY and CDR2 SYGVKD.

The chain recombines TRBV29-1 with TRBJ2-5; D uncertain. Germline CDR1 reads SQVTM; CDR2 reads ANQGSEA. V was trimmed by 3 bases and J by 5 bases, leaving 10 bases between them. CDR3 length equals 12 residues. This chain's CDR3 is CSVEGRTETQYF. The DNA of the CDR3 is TGCAGCGTTGAGGGCAGAACGGAGACCCAGTACTTC. Full variable domain (remainder filled in from reference TRBV29-1 and TRBJ2-5): SAVISQKPSRDICQRGTSLTIQCQVDSQVTMMFWYRQQPGQSLTLIATANQGSEATYESGFVIDKFPISRPNLTFSTLTVSNMSPEDSSIYLCSVEGRTETQYFGPGTRLLVL.

This clonotype turned up a few times. This chain joins TRBV6-9 and TRBJ2-6; D ambiguous. Germline assignment: CDR1 MNHGY and CDR2 SVAAGI. CDR3 length equals 16 residues. V was clipped by 0 bases and J by 1 base, with 7 bases between them. The CDR3 here is CASSYSVTSGANVLTF. CDR3 nucleotide sequence: TGTGCCAGCAGTTATTCGGTTACTTCTGGGGCCAACGTCCTGACTTTC.

The rearrangement links TRBV28 to TRBJ1-6; unclear D gene. The CDR3 length is 14 residues. V gave up 6 bases and J gave up 10 bases, with 16 bases separating them. Germline-derived CDR1 and CDR2 are MDHEN and SYDVKM. CDR3 amino acids: CASRSPPKRSPLHF. The CDR3 nucleotides are TGTGCCAGCAGAAGTCCCCCCAAACGGTCACCCCTCCACTTT.

The sample holds many counts of this clonotype. This sequence joins TRBV3-1 and TRBJ2-3, with TRBD2 as a possible D gene (5 bases). V was pared by 1 base and J by 2 bases, with 10 bases between. Looked up from germline, CDR1 is LGHDT and CDR2 is YNNKEL (reference sequence). This CDR3 comprises 15 residues. The DNA for the CDR3 is TGTGCCAGCAGCCAAGGGCGGGTCACCACAGATACGCAGTATTTT. Its protein product is CASSQGRVTTDTQYF.

V and J are TRBV28 and TRBJ2-3, with D perhaps assigned TRBD1 or TRBD2 (5 bases each). The V gene lost 1 base and the J gene lost 3 bases, with 17 bases spanning the gap. CDR1 is MDHEN and CDR2 is SYDVKM in the germline V gene. This CDR3 spans 17 amino acids. The chain's CDR3 is CASSLSLGVSGTDTQYF. CDR3 DNA: TGTGCCAGCAGTTTATCATTGGGGGTTTCGGGTACAGATACGCAGTATTTT. Variable domain in full (rest from reference TRBV28 and TRBJ2-3): DVKVTQSSRYLVKRTGEKVFLECVQDMDHENMFWYRQDPGLGLRLIYFSYDVKMKEKGDIPEGYSVSREKKERFSLILESASTNQTSMYLCASSLSLGVSGTDTQYFGPGTRLTVL.

This clonotype turned up a few times. The junction does not match germline at one end; this may be a read error. The chain couples TRBV6-5 to TRBJ2-6, with 10 bases matching TRBD2. The CDR3 is 18 amino acids. The germline V gene encodes CDR1 MNHEY and CDR2 SVGAGI. The CDR3 nucleotides read TGTGTCAGCAGTTCAACCCTAGCGGGAGTTTATGGGGCCAACGTCCTGACTTTC. It encodes CVSSSTLAGVYGANVLTF.

This CDR3 reads CASSLAGTRETQYF. For the CDR3, the DNA is TGCGCCAGCAGCTTGGCCGGGACTAGAGAGACCCAGTACTTC. The J gene is TRBJ2-5, the V gene TRBV5-1; TRBD2 matches 8 bases. Germline lookup yields CDR1 SGHRS and CDR2 YFSETQ. This CDR3 region has 14 residues. Trimming at V came to 0 bases and at J to 4 bases, leaving 2 bases not matched to a gene. Supplemented by reference TRBV5-1 and TRBJ2-5, the full variable domain reads KAGVTQTPRYLIKTRGQQVTLSCSPISGHRSVSWYQQTPGQGLQFLFEYFSETQRNKGNFPGRFSGRQFSNSRSEMNVSTLELGDSALYLCASSLAGTRETQYFGPGTRLLVL.

This clonotype showed up many times. The V gene is TRBV20-1, the J gene TRBJ2-1; a possible D gene is TRBD2 (7 bases). This CDR3 region has 14 residues. The germline V and J ends were trimmed by 3 bases and 8 bases, with 17 bases remaining between them. Per the germline V gene, CDR1 is DFQATT and CDR2 is SNEGSKA (reference sequence). CDR3 coding DNA: TGCAGTGCTAGGGGAGGGGGTTTTGAAGATGAGCAGTTCTTC. It encodes CSARGGGFEDEQFF.

This clonotype has a count of ten or more. The chain couples TRBV9 to TRBJ2-1; maybe TRBD2 (6 bases). Germline V gene data show CDR1 as SGDLS and CDR2 as YYNGEE. The CDR3 contains 14 residues. V was clipped by 0 bases and J by 9 bases, with 13 bases between them. In DNA form, the CDR3 reads TGTGCCAGCAGCGTAGTCGGTATCGGGGGTGAGCAGTTCTTC. It yields the protein CASSVVGIGGEQFF.

This clonotype was detected ten times or more. The V and J genes are TRBV20-1 and TRBJ2-3; 9 bases align to TRBD2. This CDR3 spans 13 amino acids. Germline V CDR1 and CDR2: DFQATT, SNEGSKA (reference sequence). Trimming at V came to 7 bases and at J to 3 bases, leaving 5 bases not matched to a gene. CDR3 DNA: TGCAGTGACAAGCGGGAGGCTACAGATACGCAGTATTTT. The encoded protein is CSDKREATDTQYF.

This chain connects TRBV7-9 to TRBJ2-1, with a tentative D call TRBD2 (6 bases). Germline values: CDR1 SEHNR, CDR2 FQNEAQ (reference sequence). Deletions cut 2 bases from V and 7 bases from J, with 15 bases between. The CDR3 covers 15 residues. The CDR3: CASSLTWEEGNEQFF. In DNA, the CDR3 is TGTGCCAGCAGCTTAACGTGGGAGGAAGGGAATGAGCAGTTCTTC. The whole variable domain, remainder taken from reference TRBV7-9 and TRBJ2-1, is DTGVSQNPRHKITKRGQNVTFRCDPISEHNRLYWYRQTLGQGPEFLTYFQNEAQLEKSRLLSDRFSAERPKGSFSTLEIQRTEQGDSAMYLCASSLTWEEGNEQFFGPGTRLTVL.

This clonotype was seen at least ten times. The V call is TRBV12-3 or TRBV12-4, the J call TRBJ2-1; 9 bases are shared with TRBD2. The ends lost 3 bases at V and 7 bases at J; junction bases unmatched: 10. The CDR3 covers 16 residues. The CDR3 is CASSFLAGRGGNEQFF. The CDR3 nucleotides are TGTGCCAGCAGTTTCCTAGCGGGGCGGGGAGGTAATGAGCAGTTCTTC.

The chain couples TRBV2 to TRBJ2-1; 10 bases fit TRBD1. V shed 6 bases, J shed 9 bases, and the junction held 8 bases outside the gene matches. CDR1 and CDR2 (germline): SNHLY, FYNNEI. The CDR3 is 14 amino acids. CDR3: CASRGGQGFGEQFF. The CDR3, as DNA: TGTGCCAGCAGAGGGGGACAGGGGTTTGGTGAGCAGTTCTTC.